These 28 T cell receptor beta chains were sequenced from one sample in a study of blood T cell repertoires in COVID-19. The repertoire was sequenced with immunoSEQ multiplex PCR; TCRdb's copy has only in-frame clones and lacks some. The sample shows 180,000 or so clones, approximately 82% of them seen only once. Sequences were obtained from PBMCs or T cells enriched from blood (not recorded which). The receptors come from a woman aged 45-65 years in a cohort exposed to, infected with or recovered from COVID-19 (not recorded which).

This chain uses TRBV3-1 (or the pseudogene TRBV3-2) with TRBJ2-4, with TRBD1 identical over 8 bases. J gave up 8 bases and V 2 bases, and 8 bases lay outside the gene matches. Looked up from germline, CDR1 is LGHDT and CDR2 is YNNKEL (reference sequence). The length of the CDR3 is 15 residues. The CDR3 DNA sequence: TGTGCCAGCAGCCAACGACAGGGGCGGACGGACATTCAGTACTTC. As protein: CASSQRQGRTDIQYF.

This chain uses TRBV30 with TRBJ2-3, with TRBD2 as a possible D gene (6 bases). Per germline, CDR1 GTSNPN and CDR2 SVGIG (reference sequence). The V end was cut by 3 bases, the J end by 4 bases, with 14 bases between. The CDR3 is made up of 14 amino acids. CDR3 protein: CAWRFWGGADTQYF. The CDR3 DNA reads as TGTGCCTGGAGGTTTTGGGGAGGCGCAGATACGCAGTATTTT. The whole variable domain, filled in from reference TRBV30 and TRBJ2-3, reads SQTIHQWPATLVQPVGSPLSLECTVEGTSNPNLYWYRQAAGRGLQLLFYSVGIGQISSEVPQNLSASRPQDRQFILSSKKLLLSDSGFYLCAWRFWGGADTQYFGPGTRLTVL.

This clone was observed once. The genes are TRBV21-1 and TRBJ2-1; TRBD1, the table's D call, lacks a check against the DNA. TRBV21-1 is a known pseudogene. The CDR3 loop spans 17 amino acids. CDR3 DNA: TGTGCCAGCAGCAAAAAGGGCGGGGGACAGGGGTCCAATGAGCAGTTCTTC. It codes for CASSKKGGGQGSNEQFF.

The chain carries TRBV6-5 and TRBJ2-7; D may be TRBD1 (6 bases). The CDR3 is 14 amino acids. V lost 7 bases to trimming and J lost 1 base, with 14 bases between them. Germline CDR1 and CDR2: MNHEY and SVGAGI. The CDR3 DNA is TGTGCCAGCACCCGGACAGCGCCTTCCTACGAGCAGTACTTC. Its translation is CASTRTAPSYEQYF.

The chain uses TRBV6-5 and TRBJ2-7, with a tentative D call TRBD2 (5 bases). The CDR3 covers 13 residues. The ends were cut back, 8 bases at V and 7 bases at J, with 18 bases in the middle. CDR1 is MNHEY and CDR2 is SVGAGI in the germline V gene. CDR3 amino acids: CASARDPRREQYF. The CDR3 region has the DNA TGTGCCAGCGCACGGGATCCCAGGAGAGAGCAGTACTTC.

V and J are TRBV11-3 and TRBJ2-1, with 12 bases identical to TRBD2. Germline CDR1 SGHNT, CDR2 YENEEA. The CDR3 consists of 16 residues. V dropped 5 bases and J dropped 3; count of bases not matched to a gene: 5. The CDR3 DNA reads TGTGCCAGCAGCGCACGGACTAGCGGGGTCTACAATGAGCAGTTCTTC. This codes for CASSARTSGVYNEQFF.

There are many counts of this clone. This chain joins TRBV24-1 and TRBJ2-5; TRBD2 matches at 11 bases. CDR3 length: 16 amino acids. From germline, CDR1 is KGHDR and CDR2 SFDVKD. J lost 5 bases, V lost 2 bases, and 6 bases had no gene match. CDR3: CATSDSIAGGSETQYF. The CDR3 DNA sequence: TGTGCCACCAGTGATTCAATAGCGGGAGGGTCGGAGACCCAGTACTTC.

The rearrangement links TRBV28 to TRBJ1-2; unclear D gene. The V gene lost 5 bases and the J gene lost 4 bases, with 14 bases spanning the gap. Germline loops: CDR1 MDHEN, CDR2 SYDVKM. The CDR3 loop spans 14 amino acids. This chain's CDR3 is CASSTAPKAYGYTF. CDR3 bases: TGTGCCAGCAGTACAGCACCTAAAGCCTATGGCTACACCTTC.

V gene TRBV15 combines with J gene TRBJ1-1, with a weak D call TRBD1 (6 bases). With 4 bases removed from V and 0 bases from J, the gap between germline ends came to 12 bases. Germline V lookup: CDR1 LNHNV, CDR2 YYDKDF (reference sequence). This CDR3 spans 15 amino acids. The CDR3 nucleotides read TGTGCCACCAGCATACCGGGACAAATGAACACTGAAGCTTTCTTT. This encodes CATSIPGQMNTEAFF.

This clone turned up a few times. This chain links TRBV3-1 (or the pseudogene TRBV3-2) with TRBJ1-5; 9 nucleotides match TRBD1. This CDR3 contains 15 residues. Germline CDR1 reads LGHDT; CDR2 reads YNNKEL (reference sequence). Losses at the gene ends were 0 bases for V and 7 bases for J; bases not matched to a gene: 4. The CDR3 reads CASSQDSTGGQPQHF. The CDR3, as DNA: TGTGCCAGCAGCCAAGATAGCACAGGGGGCCAGCCCCAGCATTTT.

The V gene is TRBV4-2, the J gene TRBJ2-2; 14 positions agree with TRBD2. The ends lost 5 bases at V and 4 bases at J; junction bases unmatched: 6. The germline V gene has CDR1 LGHNA and CDR2 YNFKEQ. The CDR3 is made up of 17 amino acids. The CDR3 DNA sequence: TGTGCCAGCAGCGAGACTAGCGGGGGGGCCGGCACCGGGGAGCTGTTTTTT. Translated, it gives CASSETSGGAGTGELFF.

In this sample, this clone turned up once. The chain combines TRBV6-5 with TRBJ2-1; D gene ambiguous. Germline CDR1 MNHEY, CDR2 SVGAGI. V was cut by 0 bases and J by 4 bases, with 10 bases left in between. The CDR3 totals 15 residues. Here the CDR3 reads CASSYSSPPYNEQFF. CDR3 coding DNA: TGTGCCAGCAGTTACTCCTCCCCCCCGTACAATGAGCAGTTCTTC.

The genes are TRBV3-1 (or the pseudogene TRBV3-2) and TRBJ2-2; 10 positions agree with TRBD1. CDR3 length: 15 residues. Trimming cost V 3 bases and J 4 bases; bases outside gene matches: 2. Germline V lookup: CDR1 LGHDT, CDR2 YNNKEL (reference sequence). CDR3 in DNA: TGTGCCAGCAGCCAGAGGACAGGGGGCACCGGGGAGCTGTTTTTT. It translates to CASSQRTGGTGELFF.

The rearrangement links TRBV27 to TRBJ2-2, with D possibly TRBD1 on 6 matching bases. This CDR3 contains 15 residues. Trimming took 2 bases from V and 6 from J, leaving 13 bases between them. Looked up from germline, CDR1 is MNHEY and CDR2 is SMNVEV (reference sequence). The CDR3 sequence is CASSLTVQGSGELFF. CDR3 sequence (DNA): TGTGCCAGCAGTTTAACGGTTCAGGGGTCCGGGGAGCTGTTTTTT.

The gene calls are TRBV7-9 and TRBJ2-7; D possibly corresponds to TRBD2 (5 bases). The germline V gene has CDR1 SEHNR and CDR2 FQNEAQ (reference sequence). V lost 5 bases and J lost 1, with 6 bases in between. The CDR3 covers 12 residues. DNA for the CDR3: TGTGCCAGCAGCGGGAGATCCTACGAGCAGTACTTC. As protein: CASSGRSYEQYF.

This rearrangement joins TRBV15 to TRBJ2-5; weak D call: TRBD2 (5 bases). Trimming pared 0 bases from V and 3 bases from J, leaving 5 bases between. CDR1 and CDR2 (germline): LNHNV, YYDKDF (reference sequence). CDR3 length: 13 amino acids. The CDR3 DNA reads TGTGCCACCAGCAGAGAGCGGGAAGAGACCCAGTACTTC. Amino acids: CATSREREETQYF.

The V call is TRBV7-9, the J call TRBJ2-7; tentatively, D is TRBD1 (6 bases). V gave up 6 bases and J gave up 1 base, with 16 bases separating them. CDR3 size: 15 residues. Germline lookup yields CDR1 SEHNR and CDR2 FQNEAQ (reference sequence). The CDR3 region has the DNA TGTGCCAGCAGTTTCCAGGGGAGTGCGTCCTACGAGCAGTACTTC. It yields the protein CASSFQGSASYEQYF.

This chain connects TRBV20-1 to TRBJ1-1, with D possibly TRBD1 on 6 matching bases. Deletions cut 6 bases from V and 5 bases from J, with 10 bases between. Germline-derived CDR1 and CDR2 are DFQATT and SNEGSKA (reference sequence). This CDR3 contains 11 residues. The CDR3 nucleotides are TGCAGTGCCAAGGGGGGGACTGAAGCTTTCTTT. As protein: CSAKGGTEAFF.

The chain is built from TRBV6-1 and TRBJ1-3; D ambiguous. The V end was cut by 3 bases, the J end by 2 bases, with 5 bases between. The CDR3 is made up of 13 amino acids. Germline CDR1 MNHNS, CDR2 SASEGT. The CDR3, as DNA: TGTGCCAGCAGTGAGAGTGCTGGAAACACCATATATTTT. This sequence encodes CASSESAGNTIYF.

V and J are TRBV3-1 (or the pseudogene TRBV3-2) and TRBJ2-5; TRBD2 matches at 13 bases. The length of the CDR3 is 17 residues. Per germline, CDR1 LGHDT and CDR2 YNNKEL (reference sequence). J was trimmed by 5 bases and V by 5 bases; bases with no gene match: 11. CDR3 nucleotide sequence: TGTGCCAGCAGCAAGCAACTAGCGGGAGGGTTAGGCGAGACCCAGTACTTC. Amino acids: CASSKQLAGGLGETQYF.

V gene TRBV19 combines with J gene TRBJ1-2; 10 positions agree with TRBD1. The CDR3 length is 14 residues. Germline-derived CDR1 and CDR2 are LNHDA and SQIVND (reference sequence). V trimming: 3 bases; J trimming: 7 bases; junction bases outside the gene matches: 5. The CDR3, as DNA: TGTGCCAGTAGTATGGGGGGGACAGGGGCTGGCTACACCTTC. Amino acid sequence: CASSMGGTGAGYTF. Supplemented by reference TRBV19 and TRBJ1-2, the full variable domain reads DGGITQSPKYLFRKEGQNVTLSCEQNLNHDAMYWYRQDPGQGLRLIYYSQIVNDFQKGDIAEGYSVSREKKESFPLTVTSAQKNPTAFYLCASSMGGTGAGYTFGSGTRLTVV.

Only one count was recorded for this clone. This chain links TRBV28 with TRBJ2-1; TRBD2 matches 11 bases. Germline values: CDR1 MDHEN, CDR2 SYDVKM. With 7 bases clipped from V and 6 bases from J, the junction kept 2 bases outside the gene matches. This CDR3 is 13 amino acids long. The CDR3 DNA reads as TGTGCCAGCAAGGGACTAGCGGTCAATGAGCAGTTCTTC. Translating it yields CASKGLAVNEQFF.

This clone appeared once. This chain connects TRBV5-1 to TRBJ1-4; 8 bases are shared with TRBD1. This CDR3 is built from 14 residues. The ends lost 3 bases at V and 7 bases at J; junction bases unmatched: 5. The germline V gene encodes CDR1 SGHRS and CDR2 YFSETQ. The CDR3: CASSSGQGSEKLFF. CDR3 coding DNA: TGCGCCAGCAGCTCAGGACAGGGTAGTGAAAAACTGTTTTTT.

This clone was detected once. The chain employs TRBV30 and TRBJ1-5; 8 positions agree with TRBD1. After removal of 2 bases from V and 0 bases from J, the junction contained 15 bases not matched to a gene. Germline CDR1 is GTSNPN and CDR2 is SVGIG (reference sequence). The CDR3 extends over 19 amino acids. The CDR3 coding sequence is TGTGCCTGGAGTTCCACGACAGGGGATTTCTTATATAGCAATCAGCCCCAGCATTTT. Residues: CAWSSTTGDFLYSNQPQHF.

This chain joins TRBV3-1 (or the pseudogene TRBV3-2) and TRBJ2-7, with TRBD2 matching 12 bases. J gave up 4 bases and V 2 bases, and 12 bases lay outside the gene matches. The CDR3 has 18 amino acids. Germline-derived CDR1 and CDR2 are LGHDT and YNNKEL (reference sequence). Here the CDR3 reads CASSQIHTSSGRAYEQYF. The DNA of the CDR3 is TGTGCCAGCAGCCAAATACACACATCTAGCGGGAGGGCATACGAGCAGTACTTC.

CDR3: CATSGGQVINYGYTF. The CDR3 region has the DNA TGTGCCACCAGCGGGGGACAGGTCATTAACTATGGCTACACCTTC. This chain uses TRBV15 with TRBJ1-2; 8 nucleotides align to TRBD1. The CDR3 has 15 amino acids. Trimming cost V 5 bases and J 1 base; bases outside gene matches: 6. Germline V gives CDR1 LNHNV, CDR2 YYDKDF (reference sequence).

This sequence joins TRBV11-3 and TRBJ2-5; D gene ambiguous. The CDR3 is 12 amino acids. The V gene lost 5 bases and the J gene lost 5 bases, with 9 bases spanning the gap. Germline V gene sequence: CDR1 SGHNT, CDR2 YENEEA. The CDR3 coding sequence is TGTGCCAGCAGCGGAGAACGGGAGACCCAGTACTTC. It is translated as CASSGERETQYF.

J is TRBJ2-5 and V is TRBV15; 9 bases align to TRBD1. The germline V gene encodes CDR1 LNHNV and CDR2 YYDKDF (reference sequence). The CDR3 consists of 16 residues. V lost 1 base to trimming and J lost 5 bases; unmatched junction nucleotides: 8. CDR3 amino acids: CATSRVRGQGWETQYF. Written as DNA, the CDR3 is TGTGCCACCAGCAGAGTAAGGGGACAGGGCTGGGAGACCCAGTACTTC.